This T cell receptor beta chain was recorded in a study of blood T cells in healthy people across ages. The V gene's germline CDR1 is DFQATT and CDR2 SNEGSKA (reference sequence). This CDR3 is 16 amino acids long. J was trimmed by 6 bases and V by 2 bases; bases with no gene match: 11. The authors ran a second PCR of roughly 6 to 12 cycles using a sample-barcoded 5' primer and a J-beta primer mix. From the 5' RACE reads, TCRdb called clonotypes with MiXCR, one entry per CDR3 protein. The sample has about 970,000 distinct CDR3 sequences; around 54% are singletons. Sequenced input: blood. The origin of this receptor is an older woman in good health. The V call is TRBV20-1, the J call TRBJ2-1; TRBD2 agrees at 9 bases. The CDR3 nucleotides are TGCAGTGCTAGAATCCCGGGCGGGAGGGCCCCCAATGAGCAGTTCTTC. As protein: CSARIPGGRAPNEQFF.